The clone carrying this T cell receptor beta chain has a handful of counts. Its antigen is as yet unknown. V was cut by 7 bases and J by 8 bases, with 12 bases left in between. Germline V gene lookup returns CDR1 MDHEN and CDR2 SYDVKM. The CDR3 extends over 13 amino acids. The data belong to a study of spatial heterogeneity in lung cancer. Study-wide background: Across the raw uncorrected reads, a unique TCR and UMI combination was observed, on average, more than ten times.

Time point: sample taken at primary tumor resection. The input material, whole RNA from tumor, nontumor lung or frozen PBMC, was sequenced unsorted. There were roughly 78 donors, all of them untreated patients with early-stage non-small cell lung cancer. TCRdb itself ran the 5' RACE reads through MiXCR, one entry per CDR3 protein. The data show almost 75,000 distinct CDR3 sequences, approximately 12% seen once. Study findings and constraints: At resection, ubiquitous expanded tumor TCRs appeared in blood more than at follow-up.

The chain is built from TRBV28 and TRBJ1-6, with D possibly TRBD1 on 6 matching bases. The receptor was isolated from a male donor with early-stage non-small cell lung cancer. Source: PBMCs, taken at surgery. CDR3 in amino acids: CASIKQGDSPLHF. CDR3 nucleotide sequence: TGTGCCAGCATAAAACAGGGTGATTCACCCCTCCACTTT. The whole variable domain, remainder taken from reference TRBV28 and TRBJ1-6, is DVKVTQSSRYLVKRTGEKVFLECVQDMDHENMFWYRQDPGLGLRLIYFSYDVKMKEKGDIPEGYSVSREKKERFSLILESASTNQTSMYLCASIKQGDSPLHFGNGTRLTVT.